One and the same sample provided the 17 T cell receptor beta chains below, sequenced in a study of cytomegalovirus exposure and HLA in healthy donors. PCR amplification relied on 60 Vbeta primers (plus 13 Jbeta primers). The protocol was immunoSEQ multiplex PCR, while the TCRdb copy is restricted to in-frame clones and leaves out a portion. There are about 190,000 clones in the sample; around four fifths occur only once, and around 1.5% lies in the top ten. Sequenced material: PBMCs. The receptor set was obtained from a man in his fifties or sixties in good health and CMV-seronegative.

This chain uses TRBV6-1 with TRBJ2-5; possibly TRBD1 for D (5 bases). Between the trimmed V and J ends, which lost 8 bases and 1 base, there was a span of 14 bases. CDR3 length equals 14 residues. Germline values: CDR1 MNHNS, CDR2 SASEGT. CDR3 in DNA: TGTGCCAGCGGCAAAGGGGCCCTCCAAGAGACCCAGTACTTC. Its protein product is CASGKGALQETQYF.

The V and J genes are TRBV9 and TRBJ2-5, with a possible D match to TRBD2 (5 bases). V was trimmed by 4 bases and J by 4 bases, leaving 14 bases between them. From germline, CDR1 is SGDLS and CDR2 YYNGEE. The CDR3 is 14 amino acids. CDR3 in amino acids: CASSPRAPGETQYF. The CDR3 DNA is TGTGCCAGCAGCCCGCGGGCACCGGGAGAGACCCAGTACTTC.

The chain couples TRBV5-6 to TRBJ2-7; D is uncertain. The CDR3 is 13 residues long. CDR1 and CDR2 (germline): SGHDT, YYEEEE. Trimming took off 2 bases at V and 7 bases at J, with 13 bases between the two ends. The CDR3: CASSFPDKGEQYF. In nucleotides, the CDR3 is TGTGCCAGCAGCTTTCCAGACAAAGGAGAGCAGTACTTC.

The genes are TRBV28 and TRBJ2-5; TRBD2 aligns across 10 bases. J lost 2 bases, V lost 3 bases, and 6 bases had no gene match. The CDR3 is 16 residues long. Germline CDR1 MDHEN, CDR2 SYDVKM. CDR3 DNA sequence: TGTGCCAGCAGTTTCGTAGCGGGAGGACCACAAGAGACCCAGTACTTC. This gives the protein CASSFVAGGPQETQYF.

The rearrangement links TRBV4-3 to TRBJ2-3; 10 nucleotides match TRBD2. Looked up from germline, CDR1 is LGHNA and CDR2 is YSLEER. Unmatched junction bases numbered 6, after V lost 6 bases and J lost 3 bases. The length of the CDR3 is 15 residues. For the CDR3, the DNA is TGCGCCAGCAGTATAAGCGGGAGGGGTACAGATACGCAGTATTTT. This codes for CASSISGRGTDTQYF.

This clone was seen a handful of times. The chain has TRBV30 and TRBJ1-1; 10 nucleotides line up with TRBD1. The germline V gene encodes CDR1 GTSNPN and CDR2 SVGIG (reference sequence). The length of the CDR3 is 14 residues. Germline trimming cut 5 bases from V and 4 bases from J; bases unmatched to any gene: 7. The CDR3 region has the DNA TGTGCCTGGGACAGGGGGCTTTATGGCACTGAAGCTTTCTTT. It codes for CAWDRGLYGTEAFF.

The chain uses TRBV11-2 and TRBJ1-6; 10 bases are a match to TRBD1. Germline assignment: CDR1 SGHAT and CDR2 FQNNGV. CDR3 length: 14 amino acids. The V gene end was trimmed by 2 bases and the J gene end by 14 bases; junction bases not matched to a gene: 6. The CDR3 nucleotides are TGTGCCAGCAGCTTACGACAGGGGGCATCGACCCTCCACTTT. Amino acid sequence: CASSLRQGASTLHF.

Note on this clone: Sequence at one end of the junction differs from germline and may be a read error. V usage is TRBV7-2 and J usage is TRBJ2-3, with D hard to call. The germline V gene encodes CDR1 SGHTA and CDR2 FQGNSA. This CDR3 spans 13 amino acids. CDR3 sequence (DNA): TGTGCCAGCTGCTTCGACGGAGTAGATACGCAGTATTTT. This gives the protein CASCFDGVDTQYF. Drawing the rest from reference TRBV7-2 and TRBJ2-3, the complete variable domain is GAGVSQSPSNKVTEKGKDVELRCDPISGHTALYWYRQSLGQGLEFLIYFQGNSAPDKSGLPSDRFSAERTGGSVSTLTIQRTQQEDSAVYLCASCFDGVDTQYFGPGTRLTVL.

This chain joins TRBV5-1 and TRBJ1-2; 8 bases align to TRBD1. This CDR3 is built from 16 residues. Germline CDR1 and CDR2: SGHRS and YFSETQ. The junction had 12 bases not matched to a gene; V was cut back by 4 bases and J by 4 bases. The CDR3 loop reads CASSLNRGGPSYGYTF. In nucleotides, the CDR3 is TGCGCCAGCAGCCTCAACAGGGGGGGACCTAGCTATGGCTACACCTTC.

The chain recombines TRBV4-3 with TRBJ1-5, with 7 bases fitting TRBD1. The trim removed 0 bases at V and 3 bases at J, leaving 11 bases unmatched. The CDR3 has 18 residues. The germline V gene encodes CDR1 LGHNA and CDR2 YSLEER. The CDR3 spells CASSQEASGTEVNQPQHF. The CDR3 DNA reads TGCGCCAGCAGCCAAGAAGCCTCCGGGACAGAAGTCAATCAGCCCCAGCATTTT.

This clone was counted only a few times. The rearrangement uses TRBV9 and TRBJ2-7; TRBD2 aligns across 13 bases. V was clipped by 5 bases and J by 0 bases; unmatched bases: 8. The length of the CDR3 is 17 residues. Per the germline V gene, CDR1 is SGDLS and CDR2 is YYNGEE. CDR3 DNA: TGTGCCAGCAGGGGACTAGCGGGATATTTGAGCTCCTACGAGCAGTACTTC. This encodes CASRGLAGYLSSYEQYF.

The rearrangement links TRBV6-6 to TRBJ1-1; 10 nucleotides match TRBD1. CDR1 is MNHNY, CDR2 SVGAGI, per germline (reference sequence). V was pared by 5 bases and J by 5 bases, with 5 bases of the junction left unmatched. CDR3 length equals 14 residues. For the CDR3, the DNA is TGTGCCAGCAGTACAGACAGGGGGCGAACTGAAGCTTTCTTT. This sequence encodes CASSTDRGRTEAFF.

DNA of the CDR3: TGTGCCAGCAGCATCTTAGGACAGGGTGTGTCCACTGAAGCTTTCTTT. As protein: CASSILGQGVSTEAFF. This rearrangement joins TRBV5-4 to TRBJ1-1; 8 bases fit TRBD1. The germline V gene encodes CDR1 SGHNT and CDR2 YYREEE (reference sequence). CDR3 length: 16 residues. V shed 4 bases, J shed 4 bases, and the junction held 12 bases outside the gene matches.

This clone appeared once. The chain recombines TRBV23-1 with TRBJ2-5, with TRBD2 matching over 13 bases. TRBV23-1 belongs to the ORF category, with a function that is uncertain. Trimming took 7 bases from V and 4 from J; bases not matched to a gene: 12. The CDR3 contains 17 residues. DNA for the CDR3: TGCGCCAGCATCCCCGGGACTAGCGGGACCGTGCTAGAGACCCAGTACTTC. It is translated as CASIPGTSGTVLETQYF.

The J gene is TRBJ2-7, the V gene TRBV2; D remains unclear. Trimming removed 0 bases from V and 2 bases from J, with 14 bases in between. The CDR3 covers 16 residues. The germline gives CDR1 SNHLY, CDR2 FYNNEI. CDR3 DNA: TGTGCCAGCAGTGAAGCGCTTCCGGGTACTACCTACGAGCAGTACTTC. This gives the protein CASSEALPGTTYEQYF.

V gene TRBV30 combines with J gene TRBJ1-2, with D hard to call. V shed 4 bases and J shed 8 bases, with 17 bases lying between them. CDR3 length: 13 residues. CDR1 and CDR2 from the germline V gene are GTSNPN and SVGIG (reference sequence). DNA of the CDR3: TGTGCCTGGAAATCAATAGGAGCAGAGGGCTACACCTTC. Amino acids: CAWKSIGAEGYTF.

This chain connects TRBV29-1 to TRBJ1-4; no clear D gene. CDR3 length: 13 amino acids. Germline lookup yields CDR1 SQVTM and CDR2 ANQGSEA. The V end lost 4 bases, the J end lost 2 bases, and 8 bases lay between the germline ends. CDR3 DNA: TGCAGCGTTGGTGCGGGGACTAATGAAAAACTGTTTTTT. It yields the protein CSVGAGTNEKLFF. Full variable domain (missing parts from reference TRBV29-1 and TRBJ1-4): SAVISQKPSRDICQRGTSLTIQCQVDSQVTMMFWYRQQPGQSLTLIATANQGSEATYESGFVIDKFPISRPNLTFSTLTVSNMSPEDSSIYLCSVGAGTNEKLFFGSGTQLSVL.